These T cell receptor beta chains were read from a single sample in a study of CD8+CD57+ T cells in acquired aplastic anemia. One entry per CDR3 protein, called by TCRdb with MiXCR from the reads. Of 160,000 or so distinct CDR3 sequences listed, 40% to 60% were seen once; the top ten hold more than 30%. Sequencing was performed on sorted CD4+, CD8+, or CD8+CD57+ T cells (not recorded which) from PBMCs. The receptors were sampled from a human donor with aplastic anemia. Each CDR3 is given with its conserved first and last residue. The D gene is left open where the match is weak. Some rows mark clone size as missing; the rest say once, few, many or name a class of expanded clone.

TRBJ1-2	few	TRBV29-1	.	TGCAGCGTGGAACGCAACGTCGGTGGGTACTATGGCTACACCTTC	CSVERNVGGYYGYTF
TRBJ2-2	.	TRBV7-3	TRBD2	TGTGCCAGCAGCTCTGATAGCGGGTACACCGGGGAGCTGTTTTTT	CASSSDSGYTGELFF
TRBJ1-2	.	TRBV2	.	TGTGCCAGCAGTGAACAGCAGGGTGAGAGGTATGGCTACACCTTC	CASSEQQGERYGYTF
TRBJ1-1	.	TRBV10-3	.	TGTGCCATCAGTCCGAGACAGGAGGGACCTGAAGCTTTCTTT	CAISPRQEGPEAFF
TRBJ1-1	.	TRBV30	.	TGTGCCTGGAGCTCGGACAGTATGAACACTGAAGCTTTCTTT	CAWSSDSMNTEAFF
TRBJ1-1	few	TRBV27	.	TGTGCCAGCAGTTGGGGGTTAAACACTGAAGCTTTCTTT	CASSWGLNTEAFF
TRBJ2-3	few	TRBV9	TRBD2	TGTGCCAGCAGCGTACCTAGCGGGAATACCTACACAGATACGCAGTATTTT	CASSVPSGNTYTDTQYF
TRBJ2-1	.	TRBV7-7	TRBD2	TGTGCTAGCAGCTTAGCGGGTACGACTGAGCAGTTCTTC	CASSLAGTTEQFF
TRBJ2-3	.	TRBV25-1	TRBD2	TGTGCCAGCAGTGAAGGGGCTTTGACTAGCGGGGGCACAGATACGCAGTATTTT	CASSEGALTSGGTDTQYF
TRBJ2-1	.	TRBV9	TRBD1	TGTGCCAGCAGCGTAGCTCCAACCGGGACAGGGGCCAATGAGCAGTTCTTC	CASSVAPTGTGANEQFF
TRBJ1-4	.	TRBV7-3	.	TGTGCCAGCAGCTTGGGCCGGATTTCTGAAAAACTGTTTTTT	CASSLGRISEKLFF
TRBJ2-7	many	TRBV9	.	TGTGCCAGCAGCGCAGCAGGGGGGCAGGTGTACGAGCAGTACTTC	CASSAAGGQVYEQYF
TRBJ1-2	.	TRBV25-1	.	TGTGCCAGCAGTGGCACAGGAGCCTATGGCTACACCTTC	CASSGTGAYGYTF
TRBJ2-2	few	TRBV6-1	.	TGTGCCAGCAGTGAAGCCCCGGGGGCGAACACCGGGGAGCTGTTTTTT	CASSEAPGANTGELFF
TRBJ2-1	.	TRBV24-1	.	TGTGCCACCCCCCAAGGGGCAGGGAATGAGCAGTTCTTC	CATPQGAGNEQFF
TRBJ2-7	once	TRBV7-9	.	TGTGCCAGCAGCGGGAGCCCGGAGTCCTACGAGCAGTACTTC	CASSGSPESYEQYF
TRBJ2-2	few	TRBV27	.	TGTGCCAGCGAGAGGACCACGAACACCGGGGAGCTGTTTTTT	CASERTTNTGELFF
TRBJ2-5	many	TRBV5-5	.	TGTGCCAGCAGCGGGGGACTTGAGGAGACCCAGTACTTC	CASSGGLEETQYF
TRBJ2-4	.	TRBV18	.	TGTGCCAGCTCACCCCGGGTAGTGACCAAAAACATTCAGTACTTC	CASSPRVVTKNIQYF
TRBJ2-1	.	TRBV13	.	TGTGCCAGCAGCTCCCCGGGAACAGGGAGTTGGGATGAGCAGTTCTTC	CASSSPGTGSWDEQFF
TRBJ1-6	.	TRBV14	.	TGTGCCAGCAGCCAAGAAGTGGGACAAATTTCACCCCCCCACTTT	CASSQEVGQISPPHF
TRBJ2-3	.	TRBV5-1	.	TGCGCCAGCAGCTTGGACGGGGCGGACACAGATACGCAGTATTTT	CASSLDGADTDTQYF
TRBJ2-3	.	TRBV7-8	TRBD1	TGTGCCAGCTCGGACAGGGAATGGGCAGATACGCAGTATTTT	CASSDREWADTQYF
TRBJ2-1	many	TRBV14	.	TGTGCCAGCAGCCTGTATCAGGGTGCCTACAATGAGCAGTTCTTC	CASSLYQGAYNEQFF
TRBJ2-5	many	TRBV6-6	.	TGTGCCAGCAGTCGCAACAGGGATTTGGAGACCCAGTACTTC	CASSRNRDLETQYF
TRBJ2-7	many	TRBV20-1	.	TGCAGTGCTAGAGAGGCGGGCGACCACGAGCAGTACTTC	CSAREAGDHEQYF
TRBJ2-5	.	TRBV12-3/TRBV12-4	TRBD1	TGTGCCAGCAGTTTACAGGGGGCCTGGGAGACCCAGTACTTC	CASSLQGAWETQYF
TRBJ1-1	many	TRBV12-3/TRBV12-4	.	TGTGCCAGCAGCCGTAACATTTTCACTGAAGCTTTCTTT	CASSRNIFTEAFF
TRBJ1-6	few	TRBV2	TRBD1	TGTGCCAGCAGTGAACAGGGGGTGAATTCACCCCTCCACTTT	CASSEQGVNSPLHF
TRBJ2-7	many	TRBV20-1	.	TGCAGTGCCAGGGGGGCGTCCGACGAGCAGTACTTC	CSARGASDEQYF
TRBJ2-5	.	TRBV29-1	.	TGCAGCGTTGTGGAAGGGGCAGGGGAAGAGACCCAGTACTTC	CSVVEGAGEETQYF
TRBJ2-1	.	TRBV4-2	TRBD2	TGTGCCAGCAGCCAAGAAGGGACTAGCGGGAGGGACTTGGGATACAATGAGCAGTTCTTC	CASSQEGTSGRDLGYNEQFF
TRBJ2-1	.	TRBV15	TRBD1	TGTGCCACCAGCAGAGCGACAGGGAATGAGCAGTTCTTC	CATSRATGNEQFF
TRBJ2-7	many	TRBV5-1	TRBD1	TGCGCCAGCAGCTTGGGACAGGGGGGCCGCACCGAGCAGTACTTC	CASSLGQGGRTEQYF
TRBJ1-5	.	TRBV7-2	.	TGTGCCAGCGGGGACACCAGCAATCAGCCCCAGCATTTT	CASGDTSNQPQHF
TRBJ1-1	.	TRBV7-2	.	TGTGCCAGCACGGGTCCTTCTCGAGAAACTGAAGCTTTCTTT	CASTGPSRETEAFF
TRBJ2-7	.	TRBV15	TRBD2	TGTGCCACCAGCAGAGTTAGCGGGAGAGCTATCGAGCAGTACTTC	CATSRVSGRAIEQYF
TRBJ2-7	.	TRBV10-3	.	TGTGCCATCAGTGGGAGCTGCGAGCAGTACTTC	CAISGSCEQYF
TRBJ2-3	many	TRBV5-6	.	TGTGCCAGCATCGAGCCCGCATCAGATACGCAGTATTTT	CASIEPASDTQYF
TRBJ2-7	.	TRBV12-3/TRBV12-4	TRBD2	TGTGCCAGCAGCTTAGCGGGGCCTGTGTACGAGCAGTACTTC	CASSLAGPVYEQYF
TRBJ1-2	.	TRBV29-1	TRBD1	TGCAGCGTGCGGACAGGTTCTAACTATGGCTACACCTTC	CSVRTGSNYGYTF
TRBJ1-5	.	TRBV5-8	TRBD1	TGTGCCAGCAGTGGCAGGGGGATCGGCAATCAGCCCCAGCATTTT	CASSGRGIGNQPQHF
TRBJ2-2	many	TRBV11-1	TRBD1	TGTGCCAGCAGCTTTTCAGGGGGATCGGGGCACGGGGAGCTGTTTTTT	CASSFSGGSGHGELFF
TRBJ2-7	once	TRBV30	.	TGTGCCTGGAGTGTAAGTACACCCGGGGAGAAGTACTTC	CAWSVSTPGEKYF
TRBJ2-5	.	TRBV2	TRBD2	TGTGCCAGCAGTGTGGGCGGGGGGGCCGTAGAGACCCAGTACTTC	CASSVGGGAVETQYF
TRBJ1-1	many	TRBV4-1	.	TGCGCCAGCAGCCAAGGTCCGGGAAACACTGAAGCTTTCTTT	CASSQGPGNTEAFF
TRBJ2-1	.	TRBV19	.	TGTGCCAGTAGTAGACAGGACAATGAGCAGTTCTTC	CASSRQDNEQFF
TRBJ2-1	.	TRBV11-1	TRBD2	TGTGCCAGCAGCTTAGAGACTAGCGGGAGGGACAATGAGCAGTTCTTC	CASSLETSGRDNEQFF
TRBJ2-1	.	TRBV11-2	TRBD2	TGTGCCAGCAGCGAAACTAGCGGGGTTTACAATGAGCAGTTCTTC	CASSETSGVYNEQFF